The TCR beta chain under discussion was sequenced for a study of CD8 T cells in Susac syndrome. Reverse transcription used about 0.45 to 1 ug RNA and random hexamers. Amplification of TCR beta CDR3 spanned 54 Vbeta and 13 Jbeta via immunoSEQ multiplex PCR. TCRdb itself ran the immunoSEQ multiplex PCR reads through MiXCR, one entry per CDR3 protein. The sample records about 120,000 distinct CDR3 sequences, under 95% being singletons. Germline assignment: CDR1 SQVTM and CDR2 ANQGSEA. Deletions cut 4 bases from V and 3 bases from J, with 10 bases between. CDR3 length equals 12 residues. What was sequenced was CD8+ T cells from PBMCs. This TCR came from a human donor in good health. The rearrangement uses TRBV29-1 and TRBJ2-7, with D possibly TRBD1 on 5 matching bases. The CDR3 DNA sequence: TGCAGCGTTGTGATAGGGGACTACGAGCAGTACTTC. Translating it yields CSVVIGDYEQYF.